This T cell receptor (beta chain) was retrieved from a study of blood T cell repertoires in COVID-19 (dated by TCRdb to between 2020 and 2021). For context, the study as a whole: The collaborator samples originated in the United States, Italy and Spain and spanned the acute and convalescent phases of COVID-19. The prospective study material was composed of cDNA or gDNA derived from T cells, B-cell-depleted T cells, or PBMCs. The dataset comprised deeply sampled blood TCRbeta repertoires from subjects exposed to, actively infected with, or recovered from COVID-19. A freely available public database, intended as a resource for researchers studying the immune response to SARS-CoV-2, is where the repertoires were released. Samples were obtained from the ongoing ImmuneRACE study (first 160 participants) and from over 1,000 subjects provided by 6 global collaborators. Nearly every sample came with metadata listing a de-identified subject ID, COVID-19 status, age in years and sex. Where HLA class I and class II types were available, the types were taken from metadata supplied by the sample provider, not from assay-based typing. Results the study describes overall, beyond this receptor: The amount of clinical and demographic metadata varied by source and participant and was provided uncurated.

TCRbeta CDR3 regions were amplified from genomic DNA using the immunoSEQ Assay, a bias-controlled multiplex PCR. The study's processing was this. Within the assay, amplification of reference gene primers was used to estimate how many nucleated cells each sample contained. To quantify the absolute abundance of each unique TCRbeta CDR3 rearrangement, sequence reads were collapsed and filtered. For each sample, productive Simpson clonality was calculated as the square root of Simpson's diversity index over productive rearrangements. This immuneACCESS table, as held by TCRdb, lists in-frame sequences with V and J called but not all clones. Of the missing ones, under half trace to an unresolved V gene in checked studies; the others have no known cause. The V and J calls and clone size come from that table; D and trimming were worked out from the DNA. The sample contains approximately 300,000 clones, 86% of them found a single time. The ten largest clonotypes hold around 2.4% of the sample.

According to the germline V gene, CDR1 reads MNHEY and CDR2 reads SVGAGI. The CDR3 holds 12 amino acids from the cysteine to the phenylalanine. The retained sequence is limited to the CDR3, 36 bases, with the frame set at the first base. V is reduced by 7 bases and J by 7 bases, leaving a spacing of 13 bases between them. As to this clone: This receptor's antigen is unknown. No much larger clone exists at a distance of one base, and base qualities are not known.

Participants in the prospective study were enrolled through a virtual design, were aged about 18 to 90 years, and lived in some 24 United States geographic areas. To assign participants to cohorts, the prospective study relied on clinical history that participants themselves reported in a screening survey and a study questionnaire. For ImmuneRACE Cohort 3, a participant was defined as recovered based on two consecutive negative NP/OP PCR tests, clearance by a healthcare professional, or resolution of symptoms. Each participant in the prospective study had whole blood, serum and a nasopharyngeal or oropharyngeal swab collected by mobile phlebotomists. Participants in the prospective study had the option to provide additional blood draws and questionnaires over a roughly two-month period. Before DNA extraction, blood samples from the prospective study were shipped at room temperature or frozen.

The clonotype was recovered from a woman aged 18 to 35 who had recovered from COVID-19. The source material was PBMCs or T cells enriched from blood (not recorded which). The chain uses TRBV6-5 and TRBJ1-1; the D segment cannot be called with confidence. The nucleotide sequence reads TGTGCCAGCAAGTGGCGGGGAGGTGAAGCTTTCTTT. Its protein reads: CASKWRGGEAFF.